The 3 T cell receptor beta chains given below trace back to one sample, sequenced in a study of vaccination and CD4 T cells after COVID-19. CD4+ T cells that had been cultured provided DNA sequenced with the Oncomine TCR Beta short-read assay. TCRdb called the PCR reads again in MiXCR, with one record for every CDR3 protein. The repertoire includes approximately 4,100 distinct CDR3 sequences, roughly 17% of them detected once, and 15% to 20% sits in the top ten. Regarding treatment: roughly 11-day PBMC culture with coronavirus spike peptide pools or control peptides (ViraFEST assay). Their antigens remain unidentified. Sequenced sample: CD4+ T cells from blood, cultured in vitro. These receptors all stem from a human donor who had recovered from COVID-19.

The gene calls are TRBV20-1 and TRBJ2-1; no definite D call. CDR3 length: 13 residues. V was clipped by 2 bases and J by 2 bases, with 7 bases between them. Germline-derived CDR1 and CDR2 are DFQATT and SNEGSKA (reference sequence). The CDR3 loop is CSARPPAYNEQFF. The CDR3 region has the DNA TGCAGTGCTAGACCCCCTGCCTACAATGAGCAGTTCTTC.

This sequence joins TRBV4-2 and TRBJ2-1, with 7 bases lining up with TRBD2. The CDR3 contains 15 residues. Germline lookup yields CDR1 LGHNA and CDR2 YNFKEQ. J gave up 7 bases and V 3 bases, and 9 bases lay outside the gene matches. CDR3 sequence (DNA): TGTGCCAGCAGCCAGGGGGGGGGTGTCTGGAATGAGCAGTTCTTC. Translating gives CASSQGGGVWNEQFF.

This clonotype is medium-sized in the sample. This chain uses TRBV20-1 with TRBJ1-4; the D is unclear. Trimming stripped 5 bases from V and 6 bases from J, with 16 bases between. Per the germline V gene, CDR1 is DFQATT and CDR2 is SNEGSKA (reference sequence). CDR3 length: 14 residues. The CDR3 sequence is CSALVSPNYEKLFF. The CDR3 coding sequence is TGCAGTGCTCTAGTCTCTCCTAACTATGAAAAACTGTTTTTT.